This is a list of T cell receptor beta chains from one sample in a study of cytomegalovirus exposure and HLA in healthy donors. Produced via immunoSEQ multiplex PCR; TCRdb's table is partial and in-frame only. Of about 130,000 clones in the sample, roughly 9.7% were seen once. The sequencing sample was made of PBMCs. Every receptor here comes from a man aged 45-60 years in good health and CMV-seronegative. Each CDR3 is given with its conserved first and last residue. The D gene is left open where the match is weak. Expanded clones are given a class, and other clones once, few, many or no size at all.

abundance: few
v_gene: TRBV27
j_gene: TRBJ2-1
d_gene: .
CDR3aa: CASSFEAYNEQFF
CDR3nt: TGTGCCAGCAGTTTTGAGGCGTACAATGAGCAGTTCTTC

abundance: .
v_gene: TRBV4-1
j_gene: TRBJ2-7
d_gene: TRBD1
CDR3aa: CASSQDSGQGYYEQYF
CDR3nt: TGCGCCAGCAGCCAAGATTCGGGACAGGGTTACTACGAGCAGTACTTC

abundance: .
v_gene: TRBV6-5
j_gene: TRBJ2-3
d_gene: TRBD1
CDR3aa: CASRDRDTDTQYF
CDR3nt: TGTGCCAGCCGGGACAGGGACACAGATACGCAGTATTTT

abundance: once
v_gene: TRBV7-9
j_gene: TRBJ2-1
d_gene: TRBD2
CDR3aa: CASSRLGREGLGEQFF
CDR3nt: TGTGCCAGCAGCCGCTTAGGGCGGGAGGGCCTGGGTGAGCAGTTCTTC

abundance: .
v_gene: TRBV28
j_gene: TRBJ2-7
d_gene: TRBD2
CDR3aa: CASSIGTSGYSYEQYF
CDR3nt: TGTGCCAGCAGTATTGGGACTAGCGGCTACTCCTACGAGCAGTACTTC

abundance: .
v_gene: TRBV2
j_gene: TRBJ2-3
d_gene: TRBD1
CDR3aa: CASSDVTGTATDTQYF
CDR3nt: TGTGCCAGCAGTGACGTTACCGGGACAGCCACAGATACGCAGTATTTT

abundance: .
v_gene: TRBV7-9
j_gene: TRBJ2-1
d_gene: TRBD1
CDR3aa: CASSVGQLGQFF
CDR3nt: TGTGCCAGCAGCGTGGGACAGTTGGGGCAGTTCTTC

abundance: once
v_gene: TRBV11-3
j_gene: TRBJ2-3
d_gene: TRBD2
CDR3aa: CASSSTSGVTDTQYF
CDR3nt: TGTGCCAGCAGCTCGACTAGCGGGGTCACAGATACGCAGTATTTT

abundance: .
v_gene: TRBV5-1
j_gene: TRBJ1-3
d_gene: TRBD1
CDR3aa: CASSSTGTTGNTIYF
CDR3nt: TGCGCCAGCAGCTCGACAGGGACGACTGGAAACACCATATATTTT

abundance: .
v_gene: TRBV7-3
j_gene: TRBJ2-3
d_gene: .
CDR3aa: CASSLQGGADTQYF
CDR3nt: TGTGCCAGCAGCTTACAGGGGGGCGCAGATACGCAGTATTTT

abundance: .
v_gene: TRBV27
j_gene: TRBJ2-1
d_gene: TRBD1
CDR3aa: CASSSGGGIGNEQFF
CDR3nt: TGTGCCAGCAGTTCAGGGGGCGGGATTGGAAATGAGCAGTTCTTC

abundance: .
v_gene: TRBV6-5
j_gene: TRBJ1-2
d_gene: .
CDR3aa: CASSPDRANYGYTF
CDR3nt: TGTGCCAGCAGTCCTGACCGGGCTAACTATGGCTACACCTTC

abundance: few
v_gene: TRBV7-9
j_gene: TRBJ2-1
d_gene: .
CDR3aa: CASSPRDRYNEQFF
CDR3nt: TGTGCCAGCAGCCCACGCGACAGGTACAATGAGCAGTTCTTC

abundance: few
v_gene: TRBV11-2
j_gene: TRBJ2-7
d_gene: TRBD2
CDR3aa: CASSLGPGGDSYEQYF
CDR3nt: TGTGCCAGCAGCTTAGGTCCGGGGGGGGACTCCTACGAGCAGTACTTC

abundance: few
v_gene: TRBV6-6
j_gene: TRBJ1-1
d_gene: .
CDR3aa: CASSQTGSPENTEAFF
CDR3nt: TGTGCCAGCAGCCAAACAGGGTCTCCTGAGAACACTGAAGCTTTCTTT

abundance: .
v_gene: TRBV2
j_gene: TRBJ2-3
d_gene: .
CDR3aa: CASSRDSGSGTDTQYF
CDR3nt: TGTGCCAGCAGTAGGGATAGTGGGAGTGGGACAGATACGCAGTATTTT

abundance: .
v_gene: TRBV5-1
j_gene: TRBJ2-5
d_gene: .
CDR3aa: CASSSLRGYGGGIQETQYF
CDR3nt: TGCGCCAGCAGCTCATTGAGGGGTTACGGCGGGGGCATCCAAGAGACCCAGTACTTC

abundance: few
v_gene: TRBV28
j_gene: TRBJ1-2
d_gene: .
CDR3aa: CASSPRNYGYTF
CDR3nt: TGTGCCAGCAGTCCTCGGAACTATGGCTACACCTTC

abundance: few
v_gene: TRBV2
j_gene: TRBJ1-5
d_gene: TRBD1
CDR3aa: CASSERQGAGQPQHF
CDR3nt: TGTGCCAGCAGTGAAAGACAGGGGGCCGGTCAGCCCCAGCATTTT

abundance: few
v_gene: TRBV25-1
j_gene: TRBJ2-3
d_gene: .
CDR3aa: CASSELGVSPGDTQYF
CDR3nt: TGTGCCAGCAGTGAATTAGGGGTCTCACCTGGTGATACGCAGTATTTT

abundance: .
v_gene: TRBV7-2
j_gene: TRBJ1-3
d_gene: .
CDR3aa: CASRRTASSGNTIYF
CDR3nt: TGTGCCAGCAGAAGGACAGCCTCCTCTGGAAACACCATATATTTT

abundance: .
v_gene: TRBV7-2
j_gene: TRBJ1-5
d_gene: .
CDR3aa: CASSPGGGSLSVPQHF
CDR3nt: TGTGCCAGCAGCCCTGGAGGAGGCTCCTTATCCGTGCCCCAGCATTTT

abundance: few
v_gene: TRBV7-9
j_gene: TRBJ1-2
d_gene: TRBD1
CDR3aa: CASRDLPGQGGGYTF
CDR3nt: TGTGCCAGCAGGGATCTACCGGGACAGGGAGGCGGCTACACCTTC

abundance: .
v_gene: TRBV7-9
j_gene: TRBJ1-2
d_gene: .
CDR3aa: CASSSGRTDYGYTF
CDR3nt: TGTGCCAGCAGCTCAGGACGGACAGACTATGGCTACACCTTC

abundance: few
v_gene: TRBV6-1
j_gene: TRBJ1-5
d_gene: TRBD1
CDR3aa: CASRRTGINQPQHF
CDR3nt: TGTGCCAGCAGGAGGACAGGGATCAATCAGCCCCAGCATTTT

abundance: .
v_gene: TRBV29-1
j_gene: TRBJ2-3
d_gene: TRBD2
CDR3aa: CSVVPFGGSSTDTQYF
CDR3nt: TGCAGCGTTGTTCCGTTCGGGGGGTCTAGCACAGATACGCAGTATTTT

abundance: few
v_gene: TRBV6-5
j_gene: TRBJ1-5
d_gene: .
CDR3aa: CASRTGYSNQPQHF
CDR3nt: TGTGCCAGCAGAACAGGTTATAGCAATCAGCCCCAGCATTTT

abundance: .
v_gene: TRBV5-1
j_gene: TRBJ1-1
d_gene: TRBD1
CDR3aa: CASSPGTGWNTEAFF
CDR3nt: TGCGCCAGCAGCCCCGGGACAGGGTGGAACACTGAAGCTTTCTTT

abundance: few
v_gene: TRBV19
j_gene: TRBJ2-5
d_gene: TRBD2
CDR3aa: CASSKASGRVETQYF
CDR3nt: TGTGCCAGTAGTAAGGCTAGCGGGAGGGTTGAGACCCAGTACTTC

abundance: .
v_gene: TRBV5-1
j_gene: TRBJ1-2
d_gene: .
CDR3aa: CASRTGGPNYGYTF
CDR3nt: TGCGCCAGCAGGACCGGGGGGCCGAACTATGGCTACACCTTC

abundance: few
v_gene: TRBV19
j_gene: TRBJ1-4
d_gene: .
CDR3aa: CASSTREKLFF
CDR3nt: TGTGCCAGTAGTACCAGGGAAAAACTGTTTTTT

abundance: few
v_gene: TRBV6-5
j_gene: TRBJ2-7
d_gene: .
CDR3aa: CASSPNRDKDYEQYF
CDR3nt: TGTGCCAGCAGCCCAAACCGGGACAAAGACTACGAGCAGTACTTC

abundance: .
v_gene: TRBV2
j_gene: TRBJ1-2
d_gene: TRBD1
CDR3aa: CASRRQGATSYGYTF
CDR3nt: TGTGCCAGCAGACGACAGGGGGCAACCAGTTATGGCTACACCTTC

abundance: .
v_gene: TRBV7-8
j_gene: TRBJ1-2
d_gene: .
CDR3aa: CASSSSKGNYGYTF
CDR3nt: TGTGCCAGCAGCTCCTCGAAGGGGAACTATGGCTACACCTTC

abundance: few
v_gene: TRBV4-2
j_gene: TRBJ2-1
d_gene: .
CDR3aa: CASSQDRGEGEQFF
CDR3nt: TGTGCCAGCAGCCAAGATCGAGGTGAGGGTGAGCAGTTCTTC

abundance: .
v_gene: TRBV7-3
j_gene: TRBJ1-6
d_gene: TRBD1
CDR3aa: CASSSTGSPPLHF
CDR3nt: TGTGCCAGCAGCTCGACAGGGAGTCCACCCCTCCACTTT

abundance: .
v_gene: TRBV9
j_gene: TRBJ1-2
d_gene: TRBD1
CDR3aa: CASSVDRTNYGYTF
CDR3nt: TGTGCCAGCAGCGTGGACAGGACTAACTATGGCTACACCTTC

abundance: .
v_gene: TRBV7-3
j_gene: TRBJ2-3
d_gene: .
CDR3aa: CASSLSGIGTDTQYF
CDR3nt: TGTGCCAGCAGCTTGTCGGGGATAGGCACAGATACGCAGTATTTT

abundance: .
v_gene: TRBV5-1
j_gene: TRBJ2-3
d_gene: TRBD2
CDR3aa: CASSLDWREGHSTDTQYF
CDR3nt: TGCGCCAGCAGCTTGGATTGGCGGGAGGGACATAGCACAGATACGCAGTATTTT

abundance: few
v_gene: TRBV5-5
j_gene: TRBJ2-7
d_gene: TRBD1
CDR3aa: CASSRATGPTYEQYF
CDR3nt: TGTGCCAGCAGTCGCGCGACAGGGCCAACCTACGAGCAGTACTTC

abundance: few
v_gene: TRBV6-5
j_gene: TRBJ2-7
d_gene: .
CDR3aa: CASRNRERDNEQYF
CDR3nt: TGTGCCAGCAGGAACCGGGAAAGGGACAACGAGCAGTACTTC

abundance: .
v_gene: TRBV30
j_gene: TRBJ1-2
d_gene: .
CDR3aa: CAWRGAHGYTF
CDR3nt: TGTGCCTGGAGGGGAGCTCATGGCTACACCTTC

abundance: few
v_gene: TRBV4-1
j_gene: TRBJ2-1
d_gene: .
CDR3aa: CASSRPGTLNEQFF
CDR3nt: TGCGCCAGCAGCCGGCCCGGGACTCTCAATGAGCAGTTCTTC

abundance: .
v_gene: TRBV19
j_gene: TRBJ1-5
d_gene: TRBD1
CDR3aa: CASSGTGMSQPQNF
CDR3nt: TGTGCCAGTAGTGGGACAGGGATGAGTCAGCCCCAGAATTTT

abundance: .
v_gene: TRBV6-1
j_gene: TRBJ2-7
d_gene: .
CDR3aa: CASSERLGGPDEQYF
CDR3nt: TGTGCCAGCAGTGAAAGGTTGGGGGGGCCGGACGAGCAGTACTTC

abundance: few
v_gene: TRBV30
j_gene: TRBJ1-2
d_gene: TRBD1
CDR3aa: CASIIQGLGESCTF
CDR3nt: TGTGCCTCGATTATACAGGGGCTGGGTGAGAGTTGTACCTTC

abundance: .
v_gene: TRBV5-1
j_gene: TRBJ1-5
d_gene: .
CDR3aa: CASSPGDGGAQPQHF
CDR3nt: TGCGCCAGCAGCCCCGGGGACGGGGGAGCTCAGCCCCAGCATTTT

abundance: .
v_gene: TRBV7-9
j_gene: TRBJ1-3
d_gene: TRBD1
CDR3aa: CASSPYRGGNTIYF
CDR3nt: TGTGCCAGCAGCCCCTACAGGGGAGGAAACACCATATATTTT

abundance: few
v_gene: TRBV10-1
j_gene: TRBJ2-7
d_gene: TRBD2
CDR3aa: CASSDEAGGHYEQYF
CDR3nt: TGCGCCAGCAGTGATGAAGCGGGGGGTCACTACGAGCAGTACTTC

abundance: few
v_gene: TRBV4-1
j_gene: TRBJ1-5
d_gene: .
CDR3aa: CASSQDFRQPQHF
CDR3nt: TGCGCCAGCAGCCAAGATTTCAGGCAGCCCCAGCATTTT

abundance: few
v_gene: TRBV19
j_gene: TRBJ1-2
d_gene: .
CDR3aa: CASSTYRDAGYTF
CDR3nt: TGTGCCAGTAGTACCTACAGGGATGCGGGCTACACCTTC

abundance: .
v_gene: TRBV29-1
j_gene: TRBJ2-7
d_gene: TRBD2
CDR3aa: CSVEGLAGYEQYF
CDR3nt: TGCAGCGTTGAGGGACTAGCGGGCTACGAGCAGTACTTC

abundance: few
v_gene: TRBV6-5
j_gene: TRBJ1-4
d_gene: .
CDR3aa: CASRNTGTSSEKLFF
CDR3nt: TGTGCCAGCAGGAATACAGGGACCTCGAGCGAAAAACTGTTTTTT

abundance: .
v_gene: TRBV4-1
j_gene: TRBJ1-2
d_gene: .
CDR3aa: CASSQVGKNYGYTF
CDR3nt: TGCGCCAGCAGCCAAGTTGGCAAGAACTATGGCTACACCTTC

abundance: .
v_gene: TRBV19
j_gene: TRBJ1-6
d_gene: .
CDR3aa: CASRGGEAGDLTPLHF
CDR3nt: TGTGCCAGCCGGGGGGGTGAGGCAGGCGACTTGACCCCCCTCCACTTT

abundance: .
v_gene: TRBV7-2
j_gene: TRBJ2-2
d_gene: .
CDR3aa: CASTPSGRWNTGELFF
CDR3nt: TGTGCCAGCACCCCTAGTGGCCGTTGGAACACCGGGGAGCTGTTTTTT

abundance: .
v_gene: TRBV5-3
j_gene: TRBJ2-5
d_gene: .
CDR3aa: CARSCVETQYF
CDR3nt: TGTGCCAGAAGCTGCGTAGAGACCCAGTACTTC